Listed below are T cell receptor beta chains from one sample, sequenced in a study of OX40 agonist ivuxolimab in advanced cancers. TCRdb's table, derived via immunoSEQ multiplex PCR, lists solely in-frame clones and lacks some. The data contain about 25,000 clones, around 79% of them singletons. Specimen: CD4+ or CD8+ T cells sorted from blood, collected in a trial of the OX40 agonist ivuxolimab. These receptors came from an adult with an advanced solid tumor such as melanoma, head and neck, liver or kidney cancer. Both conserved end residues are part of each CDR3. The D gene is left open where the match is weak. The size of a clone is reported for some rows only, either as once, few or many, or as a class for expanded clones.

len	abundance	d_gene	v_gene	j_gene	CDR3nt	CDR3aa
16	.	TRBD2	TRBV6-1	TRBJ2-7	TGTGCCAGCAGTGACCTTAGCGGGGGGACCCCCTACGAGCAGTACTTC	CASSDLSGGTPYEQYF
15	.	TRBD2	TRBV7-3	TRBJ2-1	TGTGCCAGCAGCCGTAGCGGGGGGGCCTACAATGAGCAGTTCTTC	CASSRSGGAYNEQFF
14	.	.	TRBV4-1	TRBJ1-2	TGCGCCAGCAGCCAAGAGGTACAGGACTATGGCTACACCTTC	CASSQEVQDYGYTF
14	.	.	TRBV11-2	TRBJ1-1	TGTGCCAGCAGCTTAGTGCTGGGGGGCACTGAAGCTTTCTTT	CASSLVLGGTEAFF
15	.	.	TRBV5-6	TRBJ2-6	TGTGCCAGCAGCTTTGAGGGACCGGGGGCCAACGTCCTGACTTTC	CASSFEGPGANVLTF
13	.	TRBD1	TRBV28	TRBJ1-3	TGTGCCAGCAGTTTCCAGGGGGCGTACACCATATATTTT	CASSFQGAYTIYF
17	.	.	TRBV15	TRBJ2-2	TGTGCCACCAGCAGAGATCATCCAGGGGTAGGCACCGGGGAGCTGTTTTTT	CATSRDHPGVGTGELFF
13	.	.	TRBV19	TRBJ2-7	TGTGCCAGTAGTAGCGGTCCCCGCTACGAGCAGTACTTC	CASSSGPRYEQYF
12	.	.	TRBV4-1	TRBJ1-1	TGCGCCAGCAGCCAGGGCCCCACTGAAGCTTTCTTT	CASSQGPTEAFF
14	.	.	TRBV30	TRBJ1-5	TGTGCCTGGAGTGTATCGGGGTTCAATCAGCCCCAGCATTTT	CAWSVSGFNQPQHF
16	.	.	TRBV2	TRBJ2-7	TGTGCCAGCAGTGAAGCGGGCGGGACAGCCTACTACGAGCAGTACTTC	CASSEAGGTAYYEQYF
15	once	.	TRBV5-1	TRBJ2-7	TGCGCCAGCAGCTTGCGGGGGCGGGGTCACGACGAGCAGTACTTC	CASSLRGRGHDEQYF
12	few	.	TRBV6-1	TRBJ2-5	TGTGCCAGCAGTGACATGCCCTTTGAGCAGTACTTC	CASSDMPFEQYF
13	few	.	TRBV14	TRBJ1-2	TGTGCCAGCAGCCGTCGACAGTACTATGGCTACACCTTC	CASSRRQYYGYTF
16	.	.	TRBV9	TRBJ2-3	TGTGCCAGCAGCGTAGTCGCGAAAAGGAGCACAGATACGCAGTATTTT	CASSVVAKRSTDTQYF
16	many	TRBD1	TRBV7-9	TRBJ1-4	TGTGCCAGCAGCCACGGCGAGACAGGGATAAGTGAAAAACTGTTTTTT	CASSHGETGISEKLFF
14	.	.	TRBV6-6	TRBJ2-7	TGTGCCAGCAGTTACCCGGGAGAATCCTACGAGCAGTACTTC	CASSYPGESYEQYF
13	.	.	TRBV5-6	TRBJ2-1	TGTGCCAGCAGCTTAGGAGGGTACAATGAGCAGTTCTTC	CASSLGGYNEQFF
15	medium-sized	.	TRBV6-5	TRBJ1-1	TGTGCCAGCAGTTACTCGGCCAGATTGAACACTGAAGCTTTCTTT	CASSYSARLNTEAFF
16	.	TRBD1	TRBV7-2	TRBJ2-3	TGTGCCAGCAGTCTAGGGGCGGACAGGGCCACAGATACGCAGTATTTT	CASSLGADRATDTQYF
14	.	.	TRBV5-6	TRBJ2-5	TGTGCCAGCAGCTTGGCCCTTTTGGGGGAGACCCAGTACTTC	CASSLALLGETQYF
15	.	.	TRBV9	TRBJ1-4	TGTGCCAGCAGCACGTGGACGGGAACTAATGAAAAACTGTTTTTT	CASSTWTGTNEKLFF
14	.	TRBD1	TRBV7-8	TRBJ2-1	TGTGCCAGCAGGGGACAGGGCCCTATCGATGAGCAGTTCTTC	CASRGQGPIDEQFF
11	.	.	TRBV30	TRBJ2-1	TGTGCCTGGGGCGAATTCAATGAGCAGTTCTTC	CAWGEFNEQFF